Below, 30 T cell receptor beta chains from the same sample are listed, as sequenced in a study of CXCR3-negative and CXCR3-positive naive CD8 T cells (dated by TCRdb to between 2018 and 2021). TCRdb shows the sequencer as NextSeq 550. The Human TCR Profiling Kit (MiLaboratory) was used to prepare UMI-labeled 5' RACE TRB cDNA libraries. After the reads were reprocessed by TCRdb, one entry was made per CDR3 protein sequence, with no DNA. The record for this sample contains over 20,000 distinct CDR3 sequences. Roughly 2.8% of the sample goes to the ten largest clones. Material for sequencing was naive CXCR3- CD8+ T cells from blood. This specimen's cell subset or site label, interpreted: CD45RO-CCR7+CD27+CD95- naive CD8+ T cells lacking CXCR3 (TNR3-). Receptors originate from a human donor in good health. Some clones in this sample may be carry-over from other donors' samples.

Here the CDR3 reads CSVDSGYGGYTF. V and J are TRBV29-1 and TRBJ1-2. CDR3 length equals 12 residues. CDR1 SQVTM and CDR2 ANQGSEA come from the germline V gene.

The genes are TRBV29-1 and TRBJ1-2. The CDR3 contains 13 residues. CDR1 and CDR2 (germline): SQVTM, ANQGSEA. The CDR3 region is CSVEEDPNYGYTF. Looking up the rest from reference TRBV29-1 and TRBJ1-2 gives the full variable domain: SAVISQKPSRDICQRGTSLTIQCQVDSQVTMMFWYRQQPGQSLTLIATANQGSEATYESGFVIDKFPISRPNLTFSTLTVSNMSPEDSSIYLCSVEEDPNYGYTFGSGTRLTVV.

By frequency, this clonotype is medium-sized (0.01 to 0.1%). The J gene is TRBJ1-6, the V gene TRBV25-1. CDR1 MGHDK and CDR2 SYGVNS come from the germline V gene. The CDR3 extends over 13 amino acids. This chain's CDR3 is CASSGTVNSPLHF.

The CDR3 sequence is CASSLIVVGTSGVHEQFF. The J gene is TRBJ2-1, the V gene TRBV4-3; TCRdb's D call, TRBD2, is unchecked because there is no DNA. The CDR3 is 18 residues long. CDR1 and CDR2 (germline): LGHNA, YSLEER.

The CDR3 spells CASSYSLGEQYF. The chain uses TRBV6-2 or TRBV6-3 and TRBJ2-7. Per the germline V gene, CDR1 is MNHEY and CDR2 is SVGEGT. CDR3 length: 12 amino acids.

This chain connects TRBV29-1 to TRBJ1-2. This CDR3 spans 13 amino acids. Germline loops: CDR1 SQVTM, CDR2 ANQGSEA. The CDR3 protein is CSVDDGPNYGYTF.

This CDR3 reads CASSEGVGYEQYF. The rearrangement links TRBV5-1 to TRBJ2-7; as DNA is missing, the TRBD2 call by TCRdb cannot be tested. This CDR3 is built from 13 residues. Germline lookup yields CDR1 SGHRS and CDR2 YFSETQ.

The V and J genes are TRBV7-2 and TRBJ1-5; absent DNA, TCRdb's TRBD1 call cannot be checked. CDR1 SGHTA and CDR2 FQGNSA come from the germline V gene. This CDR3 comprises 15 residues. The CDR3 reads CASSPGGGSNQPQHF. The entire variable domain, with the rest obtained from reference TRBV7-2 and TRBJ1-5, is as follows: GAGVSQSPSNKVTEKGKDVELRCDPISGHTALYWYRQSLGQGLEFLIYFQGNSAPDKSGLPSDRFSAERTGGSVSTLTIQRTQQEDSAVYLCASSPGGGSNQPQHFGDGTRLSIL.

Measured by frequency, this clonotype is medium-sized. The rearrangement links TRBV12-2 to TRBJ2-2; no DNA is available, so the TRBD1 call from TCRdb remains unchecked. TRBV12-2 is a documented pseudogene. This CDR3 is built from 18 residues. The chain's CDR3 is CASRLEATPPRHTGELFF.

The rearrangement links TRBV7-3 to TRBJ2-2; TCRdb designates TRBD1, a call that cannot be tested without DNA. CDR3 length equals 14 residues. Germline V gene data show CDR1 as SGHTA and CDR2 as FQGTGA. The CDR3 sequence is CASSLIDRDGELFF.

The rearrangement uses TRBV29-1 and TRBJ2-3; TCRdb outputs TRBD1, but without DNA this stays unchecked. Germline CDR1 and CDR2: SQVTM and ANQGSEA. The CDR3 has 15 residues. This CDR3 is CSVVARGTWMHTQYF.

V is TRBV10-3 and J is TRBJ1-1; TCRdb gives TRBD1 as the D gene, but with no DNA this cannot be confirmed. This CDR3 has 12 residues. Germline values: CDR1 ENHRY, CDR2 SYGVKD. The CDR3 reads CAISESGNEAFF.

This chain links TRBV5-1 with TRBJ2-7; the D gene TCRdb calls, TRBD1, cannot be checked with no DNA. Looked up from germline, CDR1 is SGHRS and CDR2 is YFSETQ. CDR3 length: 14 amino acids. Here the CDR3 reads CASSFRDRPYEQYF.

V usage is TRBV29-1 and J usage is TRBJ1-5; TCRdb calls TRBD1, which cannot be checked without DNA. Germline V gives CDR1 SQVTM, CDR2 ANQGSEA. The CDR3 covers 13 residues. CDR3 region: CSVPGKGNQPQHF.

The V gene is TRBV12-5, the J gene TRBJ2-2; the D gene TCRdb calls, TRBD1, cannot be checked with no DNA. CDR1 LGHNT and CDR2 FRNRAP come from the germline V gene. The CDR3 is 14 amino acids. The CDR3 loop is CASGPNRDTGELFF.

V gene TRBV6-1 combines with J gene TRBJ2-7; without DNA, the TCRdb call of TRBD1 cannot be checked. Looked up from germline, CDR1 is MNHNS and CDR2 is SASEGT. The CDR3 totals 14 residues. CDR3 protein: CASSEGRPPYEQYF.

V gene TRBV5-1 combines with J gene TRBJ1-2; the D call of TRBD1 rests on TCRdb alone, since no DNA is present to check it. The CDR3 covers 15 residues. The germline V gene encodes CDR1 SGHRS and CDR2 YFSETQ. The CDR3 spells CASSSDGTGYFGYTF.

V and J are TRBV7-9 and TRBJ2-7; TCRdb returns TRBD1, unconfirmable since there is no DNA. Germline lookup yields CDR1 SEHNR and CDR2 FQNEAQ (reference sequence). The CDR3 loop spans 13 amino acids. The CDR3 sequence is CASSRQASYEQYF.

V usage is TRBV28 and J usage is TRBJ1-3. Germline CDR1 and CDR2: MDHEN and SYDVKM. The length of the CDR3 is 16 residues. The chain's CDR3 is CASSLPFTSSGNTIYF.

The chain links TRBV7-9 to TRBJ2-5; checking the TCRdb D call of TRBD1 is not possible without DNA. Germline-derived CDR1 and CDR2 are SEHNR and FQNEAQ (reference sequence). This CDR3 is built from 12 residues. The CDR3 protein is CASCPGVETQYF.

V and J are TRBV24-1 and TRBJ1-4. The CDR3 covers 14 residues. Germline V gene sequence: CDR1 KGHDR, CDR2 SFDVKD. The CDR3 spells CATSEGTYNEKLFF.

In terms of frequency, this clonotype is medium-sized. V usage is TRBV4-1 and J usage is TRBJ1-5; TCRdb names TRBD1, which stays unverified in the absence of DNA. The CDR3 covers 16 residues. The germline gives CDR1 MGHRA, CDR2 YSYEKL. The CDR3 reads CASSQVGQGYSQPQHF.

The genes are TRBV6-4 and TRBJ2-3; TCRdb lists TRBD2, though no DNA is available to test this call. The CDR3 has 15 amino acids. Germline V gene lookup returns CDR1 MRHNA and CDR2 SNTAGT. This CDR3 is CASSGGGESTDTQYF.

The gene calls are TRBV25-1 and TRBJ1-4; TCRdb's assignment of TRBD1 cannot be checked, as there is no DNA. The CDR3 spans 18 residues. Germline CDR1 and CDR2: MGHDK and SYGVNS. The CDR3 protein is CASSHLRDGPSTNEKLFF.

The chain is built from TRBV12-3 or TRBV12-4 and TRBJ2-7. The CDR3 is 11 amino acids. The CDR3 here is CASSSTYEQYF.

This chain connects TRBV7-6 to TRBJ1-5. The CDR3 is 15 residues long. Germline loops: CDR1 SGHVS, CDR2 FNYEAQ. The CDR3 here is CASSLNDANNQPQHF.

The rearrangement joins TRBV12-3 or TRBV12-4 to TRBJ2-2. The CDR3 has 12 residues. The CDR3 reads CASTRSTGELFF.

This chain joins TRBV20-1 and TRBJ2-5; TCRdb picks TRBD2, but there is no DNA to check that call. The CDR3 totals 16 residues. CDR1 DFQATT and CDR2 SNEGSKA come from the germline V gene (reference sequence). CDR3 protein: CSARPLAGGNQETQYF.

CDR3: CASSGRQDRVDEQYF. The rearrangement uses TRBV7-9 and TRBJ2-7; the D gene TCRdb calls, TRBD1, cannot be checked with no DNA. Germline lookup yields CDR1 SEHNR and CDR2 FQNEAQ (reference sequence). The length of the CDR3 is 15 residues.

The chain combines TRBV29-1 with TRBJ2-7; TCRdb names TRBD1, which stays unverified in the absence of DNA. The V gene's germline CDR1 is SQVTM and CDR2 ANQGSEA. The CDR3 sequence is 12 residues long. The CDR3 protein is CSVGQNSYEQYF.